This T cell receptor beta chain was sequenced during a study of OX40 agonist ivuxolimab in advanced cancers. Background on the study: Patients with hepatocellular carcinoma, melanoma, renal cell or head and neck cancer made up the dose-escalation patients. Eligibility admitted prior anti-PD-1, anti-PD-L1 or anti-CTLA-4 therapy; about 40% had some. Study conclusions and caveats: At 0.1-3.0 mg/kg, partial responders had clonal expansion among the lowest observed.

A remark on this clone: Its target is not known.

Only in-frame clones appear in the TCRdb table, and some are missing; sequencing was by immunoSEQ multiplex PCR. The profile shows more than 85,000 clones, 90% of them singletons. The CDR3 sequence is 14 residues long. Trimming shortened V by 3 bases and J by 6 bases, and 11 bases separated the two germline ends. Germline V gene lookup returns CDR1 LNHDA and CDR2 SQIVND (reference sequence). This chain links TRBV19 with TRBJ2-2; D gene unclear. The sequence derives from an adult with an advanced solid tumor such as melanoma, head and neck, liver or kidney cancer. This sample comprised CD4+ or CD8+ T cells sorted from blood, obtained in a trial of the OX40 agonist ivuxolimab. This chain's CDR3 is CASSIGPAPGELFF. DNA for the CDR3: TGTGCCAGTAGTATTGGGCCGGCGCCCGGGGAGCTGTTTTTT.